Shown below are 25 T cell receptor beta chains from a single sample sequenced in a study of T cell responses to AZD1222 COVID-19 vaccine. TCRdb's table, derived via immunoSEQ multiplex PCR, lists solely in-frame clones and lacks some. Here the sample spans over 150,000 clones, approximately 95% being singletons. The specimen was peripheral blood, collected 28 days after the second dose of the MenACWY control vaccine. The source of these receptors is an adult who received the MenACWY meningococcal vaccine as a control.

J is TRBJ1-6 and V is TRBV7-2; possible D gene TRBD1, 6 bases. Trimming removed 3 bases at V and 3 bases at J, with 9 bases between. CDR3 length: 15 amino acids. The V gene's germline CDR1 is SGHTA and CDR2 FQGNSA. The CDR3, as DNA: TGTGCCAGCAGCTTGGGGGGGCTCTATAATTCACCCCTCCACTTT. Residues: CASSLGGLYNSPLHF.

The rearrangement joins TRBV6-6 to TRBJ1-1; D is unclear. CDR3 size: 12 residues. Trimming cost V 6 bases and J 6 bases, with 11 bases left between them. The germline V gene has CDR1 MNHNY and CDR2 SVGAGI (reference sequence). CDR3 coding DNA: TGTGCCAGCAGCCTGGAGAGATCTGAAGCTTTCTTT. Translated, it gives CASSLERSEAFF.

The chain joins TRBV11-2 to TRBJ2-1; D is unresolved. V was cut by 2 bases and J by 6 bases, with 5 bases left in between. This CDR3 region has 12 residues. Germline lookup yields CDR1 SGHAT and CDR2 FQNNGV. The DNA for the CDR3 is TGTGCCAGCAGCTTATCCAGCAATGAGCAGTTCTTC. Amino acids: CASSLSSNEQFF.

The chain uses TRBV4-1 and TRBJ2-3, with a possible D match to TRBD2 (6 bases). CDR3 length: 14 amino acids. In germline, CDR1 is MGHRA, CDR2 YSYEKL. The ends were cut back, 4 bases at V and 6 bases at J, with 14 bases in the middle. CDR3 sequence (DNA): TGCGCCAGCAGCCTCGCGGGGAAACGGGATACGCAGTATTTT. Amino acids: CASSLAGKRDTQYF.

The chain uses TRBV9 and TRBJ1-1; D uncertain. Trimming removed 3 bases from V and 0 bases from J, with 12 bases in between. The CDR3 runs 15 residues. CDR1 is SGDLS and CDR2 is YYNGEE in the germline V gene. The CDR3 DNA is TGTGCCAGCAGCGGGAAGTTGGGTATGAACACTGAAGCTTTCTTT. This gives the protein CASSGKLGMNTEAFF.

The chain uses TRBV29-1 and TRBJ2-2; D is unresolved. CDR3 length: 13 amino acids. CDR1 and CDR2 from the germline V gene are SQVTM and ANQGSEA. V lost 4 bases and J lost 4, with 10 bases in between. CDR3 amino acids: CSVGLGGTGELFF. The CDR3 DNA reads TGCAGCGTTGGATTAGGTGGCACCGGGGAGCTGTTTTTT.

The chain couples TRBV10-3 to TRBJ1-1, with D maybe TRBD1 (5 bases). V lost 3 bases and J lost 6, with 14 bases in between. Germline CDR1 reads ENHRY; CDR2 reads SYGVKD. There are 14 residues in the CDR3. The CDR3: CAISESFRDPEAFF. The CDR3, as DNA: TGTGCCATCAGTGAATCATTCAGGGACCCTGAAGCTTTCTTT.

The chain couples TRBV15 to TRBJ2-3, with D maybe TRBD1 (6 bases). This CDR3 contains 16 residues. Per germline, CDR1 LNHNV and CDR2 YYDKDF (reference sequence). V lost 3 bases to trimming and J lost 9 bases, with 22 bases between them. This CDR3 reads CATSSSRGWGPGTQYF. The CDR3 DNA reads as TGTGCCACCAGCAGCTCACGTGGATGGGGGCCGGGGACGCAGTATTTT.

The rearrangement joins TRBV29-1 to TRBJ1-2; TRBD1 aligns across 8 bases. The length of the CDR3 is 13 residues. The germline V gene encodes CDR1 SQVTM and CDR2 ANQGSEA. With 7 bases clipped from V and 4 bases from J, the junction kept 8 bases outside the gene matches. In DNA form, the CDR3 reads TGCAGCGCCGCAGGGGGCGCAATCTATGGCTACACCTTC. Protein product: CSAAGGAIYGYTF.

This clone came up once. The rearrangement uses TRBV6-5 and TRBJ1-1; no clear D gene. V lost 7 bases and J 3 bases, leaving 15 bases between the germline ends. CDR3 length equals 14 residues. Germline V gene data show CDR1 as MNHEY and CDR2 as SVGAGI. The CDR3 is CASTEGGGDTEAFF. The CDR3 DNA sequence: TGTGCCAGCACCGAGGGCGGCGGCGACACTGAAGCTTTCTTT.

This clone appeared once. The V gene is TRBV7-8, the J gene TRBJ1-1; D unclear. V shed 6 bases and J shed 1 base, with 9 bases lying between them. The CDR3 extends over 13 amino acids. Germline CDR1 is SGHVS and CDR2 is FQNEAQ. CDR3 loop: CASRPEKNTEAFF. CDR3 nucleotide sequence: TGTGCCAGCAGGCCCGAAAAGAACACTGAAGCTTTCTTT.

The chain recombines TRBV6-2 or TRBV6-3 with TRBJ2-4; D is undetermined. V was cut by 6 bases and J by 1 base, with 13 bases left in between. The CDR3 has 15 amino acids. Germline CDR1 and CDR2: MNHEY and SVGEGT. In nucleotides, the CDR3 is TGTGCCAGCAGCTCTTATAAAGGGGCCAAAAACATTCAGTACTTC. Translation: CASSSYKGAKNIQYF.

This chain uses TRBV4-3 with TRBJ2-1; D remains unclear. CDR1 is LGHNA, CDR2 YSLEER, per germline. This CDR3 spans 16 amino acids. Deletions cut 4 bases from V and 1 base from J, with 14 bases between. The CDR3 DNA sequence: TGCGCCAGCAGCCCCTCAAGGCCGGAATCCTACAATGAGCAGTTCTTC. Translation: CASSPSRPESYNEQFF.

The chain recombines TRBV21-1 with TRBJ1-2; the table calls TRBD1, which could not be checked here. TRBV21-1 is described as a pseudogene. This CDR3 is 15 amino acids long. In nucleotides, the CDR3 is TGTGCCAGCAGCCCTCAAAGGGGGCATGTCTATGGCTACACCTTC. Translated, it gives CASSPQRGHVYGYTF.

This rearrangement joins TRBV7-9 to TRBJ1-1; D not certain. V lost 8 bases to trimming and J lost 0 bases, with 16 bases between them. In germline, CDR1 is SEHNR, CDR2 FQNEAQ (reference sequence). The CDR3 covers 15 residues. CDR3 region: CASLGPNQMNTEAFF. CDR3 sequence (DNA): TGTGCCAGCTTAGGGCCAAATCAAATGAACACTGAAGCTTTCTTT.

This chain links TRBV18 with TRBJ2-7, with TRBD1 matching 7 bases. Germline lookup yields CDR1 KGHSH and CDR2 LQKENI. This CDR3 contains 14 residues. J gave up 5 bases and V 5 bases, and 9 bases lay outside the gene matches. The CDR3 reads CASSSDRVVNEQYF. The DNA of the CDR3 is TGTGCCAGCTCATCCGACAGGGTGGTGAACGAGCAGTACTTC.

Written as DNA, the CDR3 is TGTGCCAGCAGCGCCCGCCCCAGGGAGAACACTGAAGCTTTCTTT. Translated, it gives CASSARPRENTEAFF. The chain is built from TRBV4-2 and TRBJ1-1; maybe TRBD1 (5 bases). V was cut by 5 bases and J by 1 base, with 14 bases left in between. The CDR3 sequence is 15 residues long. Germline assignment: CDR1 LGHNA and CDR2 YNFKEQ.

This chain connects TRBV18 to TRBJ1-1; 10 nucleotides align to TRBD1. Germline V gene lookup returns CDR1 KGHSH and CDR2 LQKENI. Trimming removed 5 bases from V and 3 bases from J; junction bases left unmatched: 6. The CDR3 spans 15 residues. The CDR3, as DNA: TGTGCCAGCTCAGCGATAGGGACAGGGGACACTGAAGCTTTCTTT. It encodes CASSAIGTGDTEAFF.

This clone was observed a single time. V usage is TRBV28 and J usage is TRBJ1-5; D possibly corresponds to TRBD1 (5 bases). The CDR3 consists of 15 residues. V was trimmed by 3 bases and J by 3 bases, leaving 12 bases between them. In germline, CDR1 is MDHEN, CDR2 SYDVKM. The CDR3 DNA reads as TGTGCCAGCAGTTTTTGGCAGGGCTTCAATCAGCCCCAGCATTTT. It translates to CASSFWQGFNQPQHF.

The CDR3 nucleotides read TGTGCCAGCAGCACCCGGTCGGGTCAAGAGACCCAGTACTTC. Translation gives CASSTRSGQETQYF. The chain has TRBV5-5 and TRBJ2-5; no clear D. This CDR3 has 14 residues. V was cut by 4 bases and J by 2 bases, with 12 bases left in between. The germline V gene has CDR1 SGHKS and CDR2 YYEKEE (reference sequence).

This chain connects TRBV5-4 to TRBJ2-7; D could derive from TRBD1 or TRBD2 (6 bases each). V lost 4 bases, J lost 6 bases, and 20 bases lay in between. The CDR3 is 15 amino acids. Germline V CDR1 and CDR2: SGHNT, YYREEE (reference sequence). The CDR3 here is CASSAGLDSLTEQYF. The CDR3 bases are TGTGCCAGCAGCGCGGGGCTGGACAGCTTGACCGAGCAGTACTTC.

The CDR3 spells CASGSGTSGGATDTQYF. CDR3 DNA sequence: TGTGCTAGTGGTTCGGGGACTAGCGGGGGGGCTACAGATACGCAGTATTTT. V is TRBV12-5 and J is TRBJ2-3, with TRBD2 matching 16 bases. This CDR3 is built from 17 residues. The germline V gene has CDR1 LGHNT and CDR2 FRNRAP. J gave up 3 bases and V 4 bases, and 4 bases lay outside the gene matches. The full variable domain, with the rest looked up from reference TRBV12-5 and TRBJ2-3, is DARVTQTPRHKVTEMGQEVTMRCQPILGHNTVFWYRQTMMQGLELLAYFRNRAPLDDSGMPKDRFSAEMPDATLATLKIQPSEPRDSAVYFCASGSGTSGGATDTQYFGPGTRLTVL.

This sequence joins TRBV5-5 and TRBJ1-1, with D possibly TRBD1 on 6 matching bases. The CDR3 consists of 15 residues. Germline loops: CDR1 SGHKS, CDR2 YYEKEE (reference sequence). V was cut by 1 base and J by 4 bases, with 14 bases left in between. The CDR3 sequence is CASSLTGWLGTEAFF. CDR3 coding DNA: TGTGCCAGCAGCTTGACAGGGTGGTTGGGCACTGAAGCTTTCTTT.

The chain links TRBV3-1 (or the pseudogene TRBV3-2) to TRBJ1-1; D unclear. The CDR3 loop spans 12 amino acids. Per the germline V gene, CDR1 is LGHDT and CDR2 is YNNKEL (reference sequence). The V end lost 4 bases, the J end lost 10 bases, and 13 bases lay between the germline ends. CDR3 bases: TGTGCCAGCAGCCTCGGACCCCACGCAGCTTTCTTT. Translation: CASSLGPHAAFF.

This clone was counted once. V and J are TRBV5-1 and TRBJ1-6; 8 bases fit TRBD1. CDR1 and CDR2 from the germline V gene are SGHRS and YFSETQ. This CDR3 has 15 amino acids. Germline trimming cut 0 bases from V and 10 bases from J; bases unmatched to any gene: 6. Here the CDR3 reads CASSLASQGASPLHF. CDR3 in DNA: TGCGCCAGCAGCTTGGCCTCTCAGGGGGCATCACCCCTCCACTTT.